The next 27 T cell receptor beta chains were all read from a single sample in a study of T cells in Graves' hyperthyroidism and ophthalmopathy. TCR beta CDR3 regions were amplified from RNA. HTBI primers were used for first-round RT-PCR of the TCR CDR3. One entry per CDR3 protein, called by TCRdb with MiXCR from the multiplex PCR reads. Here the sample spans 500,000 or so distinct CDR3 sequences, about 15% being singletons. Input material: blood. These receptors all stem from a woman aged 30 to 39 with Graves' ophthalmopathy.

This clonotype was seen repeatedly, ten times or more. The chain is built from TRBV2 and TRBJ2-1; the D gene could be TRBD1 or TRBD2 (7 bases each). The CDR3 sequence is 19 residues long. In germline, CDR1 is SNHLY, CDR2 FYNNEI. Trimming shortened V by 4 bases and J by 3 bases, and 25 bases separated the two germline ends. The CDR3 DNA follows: TGTGCCAGCAGTGGCAACAGGGGTGGGCAGCGGGGAGTCTACAATGAGCAGTTCTTC. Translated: CASSGNRGGQRGVYNEQFF.

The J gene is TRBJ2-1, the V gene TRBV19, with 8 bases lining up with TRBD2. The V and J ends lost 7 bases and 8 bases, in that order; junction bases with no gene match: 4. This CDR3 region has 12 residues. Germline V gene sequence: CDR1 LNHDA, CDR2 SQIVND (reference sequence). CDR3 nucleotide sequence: TGTGCCAGTACGGGAGGGTGGTATGAGCAGTTCTTC. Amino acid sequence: CASTGGWYEQFF.

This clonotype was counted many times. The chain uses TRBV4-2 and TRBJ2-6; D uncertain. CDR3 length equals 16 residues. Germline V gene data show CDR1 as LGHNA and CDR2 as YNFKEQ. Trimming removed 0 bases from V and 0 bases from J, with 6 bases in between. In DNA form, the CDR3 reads TGTGCCAGCAGCCAAGATTGGGACTCTGGGGCCAACGTCCTGACTTTC. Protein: CASSQDWDSGANVLTF.

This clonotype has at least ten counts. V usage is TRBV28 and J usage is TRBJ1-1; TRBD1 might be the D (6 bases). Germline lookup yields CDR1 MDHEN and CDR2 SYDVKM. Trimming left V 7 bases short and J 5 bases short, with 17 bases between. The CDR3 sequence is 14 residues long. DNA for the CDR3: TGTGCCAGCACCCTCATTAGGGGGAGGACTGAAGCTTTCTTT. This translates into CASTLIRGRTEAFF.

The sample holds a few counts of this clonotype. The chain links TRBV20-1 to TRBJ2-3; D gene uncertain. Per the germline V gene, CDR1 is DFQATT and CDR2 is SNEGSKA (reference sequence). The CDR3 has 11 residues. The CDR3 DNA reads TGCAACGCCCGTAGCACAGATACGCAGTATTTT. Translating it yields CNARSTDTQYF.

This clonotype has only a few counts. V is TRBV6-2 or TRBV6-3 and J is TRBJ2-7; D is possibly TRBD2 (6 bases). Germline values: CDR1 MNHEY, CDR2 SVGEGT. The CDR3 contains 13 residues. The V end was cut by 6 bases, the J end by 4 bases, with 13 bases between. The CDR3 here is CASRPPGGYEQYF. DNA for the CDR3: TGTGCCAGCAGACCCCCTGGGGGGTACGAGCAGTACTTC.

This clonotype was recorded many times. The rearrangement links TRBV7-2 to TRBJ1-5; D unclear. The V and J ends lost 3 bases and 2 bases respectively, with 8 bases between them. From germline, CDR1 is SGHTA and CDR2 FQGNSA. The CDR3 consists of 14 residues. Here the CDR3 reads CASSFVSGNQPQHF. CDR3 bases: TGTGCCAGCAGCTTCGTTTCAGGCAATCAGCCCCAGCATTTT.

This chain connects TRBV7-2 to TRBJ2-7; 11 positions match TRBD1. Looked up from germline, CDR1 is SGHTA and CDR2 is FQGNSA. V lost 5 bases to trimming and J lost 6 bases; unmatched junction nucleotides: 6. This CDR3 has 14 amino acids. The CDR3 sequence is CASSPWTGGAEQYF. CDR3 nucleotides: TGTGCCAGCAGCCCATGGACAGGGGGCGCCGAGCAGTACTTC. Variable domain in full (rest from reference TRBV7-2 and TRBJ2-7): GAGVSQSPSNKVTEKGKDVELRCDPISGHTALYWYRQSLGQGLEFLIYFQGNSAPDKSGLPSDRFSAERTGGSVSTLTIQRTQQEDSAVYLCASSPWTGGAEQYFGPGTRLTVT.

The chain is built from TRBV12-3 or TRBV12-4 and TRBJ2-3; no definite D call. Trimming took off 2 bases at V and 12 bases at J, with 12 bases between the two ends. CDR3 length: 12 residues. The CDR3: CASSLHYPLQYF. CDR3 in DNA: TGTGCCAGCAGTTTACACTACCCCCTTCAGTATTTT.

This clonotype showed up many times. The CDR3 DNA follows: TGCAGTGCTAGTAGACGGGACAACTCCTACGAGCAGTACTTC. This codes for CSASRRDNSYEQYF. The rearrangement links TRBV20-1 to TRBJ2-7; possible D gene TRBD1, 6 bases. CDR1 and CDR2 from the germline V gene are DFQATT and SNEGSKA (reference sequence). Trimming left V 3 bases short and J 0 bases short, with 12 bases between. CDR3 length: 14 amino acids.

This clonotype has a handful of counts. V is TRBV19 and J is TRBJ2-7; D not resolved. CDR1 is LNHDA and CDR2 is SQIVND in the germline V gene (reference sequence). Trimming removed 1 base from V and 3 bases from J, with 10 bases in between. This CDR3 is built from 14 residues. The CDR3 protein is CASSIGSVIYEQYF. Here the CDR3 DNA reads TGTGCCAGTAGTATAGGTTCGGTAATCTACGAGCAGTACTTC.

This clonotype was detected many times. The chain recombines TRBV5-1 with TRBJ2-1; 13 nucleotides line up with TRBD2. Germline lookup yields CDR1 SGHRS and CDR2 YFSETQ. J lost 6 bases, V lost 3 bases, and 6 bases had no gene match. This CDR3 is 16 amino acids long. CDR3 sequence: CASSYSTSGRSNEQFF. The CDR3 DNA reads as TGCGCCAGCAGCTATTCGACTAGCGGGAGGAGCAATGAGCAGTTCTTC. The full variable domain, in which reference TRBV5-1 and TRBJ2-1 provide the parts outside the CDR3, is KAGVTQTPRYLIKTRGQQVTLSCSPISGHRSVSWYQQTPGQGLQFLFEYFSETQRNKGNFPGRFSGRQFSNSRSEMNVSTLELGDSALYLCASSYSTSGRSNEQFFGPGTRLTVL.

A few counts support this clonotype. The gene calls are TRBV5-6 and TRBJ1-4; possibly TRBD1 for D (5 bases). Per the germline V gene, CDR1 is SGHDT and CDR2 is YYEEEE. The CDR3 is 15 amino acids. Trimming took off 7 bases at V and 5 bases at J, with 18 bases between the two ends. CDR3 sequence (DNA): TGTGCCAGCGGGTATGGCACACAGGCGAATGAAAAACTGTTTTTT. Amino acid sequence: CASGYGTQANEKLFF.

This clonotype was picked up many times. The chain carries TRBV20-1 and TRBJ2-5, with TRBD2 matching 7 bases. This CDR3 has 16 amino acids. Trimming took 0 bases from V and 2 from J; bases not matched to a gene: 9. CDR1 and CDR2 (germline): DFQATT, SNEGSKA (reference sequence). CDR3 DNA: TGCAGTGCTAGAGATATGGACCTAGCGGAGCAAGAGACCCAGTACTTC. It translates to CSARDMDLAEQETQYF.

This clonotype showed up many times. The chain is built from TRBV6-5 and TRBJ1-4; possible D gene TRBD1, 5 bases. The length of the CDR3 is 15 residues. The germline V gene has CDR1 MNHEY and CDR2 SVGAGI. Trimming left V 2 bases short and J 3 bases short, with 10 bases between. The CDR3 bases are TGTGCCAGCAGTTACGGGGGGGGATCTAATGAAAAACTGTTTTTT. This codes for CASSYGGGSNEKLFF.

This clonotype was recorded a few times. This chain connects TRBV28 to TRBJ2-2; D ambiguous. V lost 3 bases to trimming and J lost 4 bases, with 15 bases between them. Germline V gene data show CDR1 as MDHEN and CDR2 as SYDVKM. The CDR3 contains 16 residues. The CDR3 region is CASSLLRLDPTGELFF. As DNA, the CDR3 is TGTGCCAGCAGTTTGTTACGTTTGGACCCCACCGGGGAGCTGTTTTTT.

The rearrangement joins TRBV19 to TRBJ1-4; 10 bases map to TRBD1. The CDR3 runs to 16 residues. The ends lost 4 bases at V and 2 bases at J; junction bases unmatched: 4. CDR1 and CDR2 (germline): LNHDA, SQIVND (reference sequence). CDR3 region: CASSRDRGPTNEKLFF. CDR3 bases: TGTGCCAGTAGTAGGGACAGGGGCCCGACTAATGAAAAACTGTTTTTT.

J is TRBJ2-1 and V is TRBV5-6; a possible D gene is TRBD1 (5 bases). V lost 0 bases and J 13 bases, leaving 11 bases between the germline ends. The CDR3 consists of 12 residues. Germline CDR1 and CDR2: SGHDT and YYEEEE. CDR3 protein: CASSLEARTQFF. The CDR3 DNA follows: TGTGCCAGCAGCTTGGAGGCCAGGACACAGTTCTTC.

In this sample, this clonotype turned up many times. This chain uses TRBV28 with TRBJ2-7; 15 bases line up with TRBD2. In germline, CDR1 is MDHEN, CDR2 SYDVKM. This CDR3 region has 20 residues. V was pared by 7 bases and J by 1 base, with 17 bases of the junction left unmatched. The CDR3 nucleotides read TGTGCCAGCATAACAGGGACACTCGGACTAGCGGGAGGGTTGTCCTACGAGCAGTACTTC. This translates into CASITGTLGLAGGLSYEQYF.

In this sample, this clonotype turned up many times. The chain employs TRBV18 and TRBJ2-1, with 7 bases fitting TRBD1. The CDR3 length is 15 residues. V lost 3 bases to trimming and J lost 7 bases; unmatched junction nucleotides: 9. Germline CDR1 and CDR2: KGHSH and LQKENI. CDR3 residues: CASSPPGQVGNEQFF. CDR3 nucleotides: TGTGCCAGCTCACCCCCCGGACAGGTTGGAAATGAGCAGTTCTTC.

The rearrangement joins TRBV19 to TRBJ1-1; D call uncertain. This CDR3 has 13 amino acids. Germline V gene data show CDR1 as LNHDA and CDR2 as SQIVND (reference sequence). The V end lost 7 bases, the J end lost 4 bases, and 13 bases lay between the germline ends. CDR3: CASTFRGGTEAFF. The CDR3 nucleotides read TGTGCCAGTACCTTCCGGGGAGGCACTGAAGCTTTCTTT. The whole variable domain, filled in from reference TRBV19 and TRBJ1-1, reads DGGITQSPKYLFRKEGQNVTLSCEQNLNHDAMYWYRQDPGQGLRLIYYSQIVNDFQKGDIAEGYSVSREKKESFPLTVTSAQKNPTAFYLCASTFRGGTEAFFGQGTRLTVV.

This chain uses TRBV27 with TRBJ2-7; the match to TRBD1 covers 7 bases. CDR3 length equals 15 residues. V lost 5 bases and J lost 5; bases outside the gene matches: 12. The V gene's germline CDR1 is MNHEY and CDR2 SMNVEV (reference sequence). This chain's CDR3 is CASSLLIDRVHEQYF. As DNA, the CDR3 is TGTGCCAGCAGTCTCCTTATCGACAGGGTACACGAGCAGTACTTC.

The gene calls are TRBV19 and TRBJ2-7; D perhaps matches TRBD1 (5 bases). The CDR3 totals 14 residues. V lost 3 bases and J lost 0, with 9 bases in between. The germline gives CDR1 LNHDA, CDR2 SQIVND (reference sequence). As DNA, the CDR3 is TGTGCCAGTAGTATCATAGGGGACTCCTACGAGCAGTACTTC. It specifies CASSIIGDSYEQYF. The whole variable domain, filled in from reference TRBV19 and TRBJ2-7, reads DGGITQSPKYLFRKEGQNVTLSCEQNLNHDAMYWYRQDPGQGLRLIYYSQIVNDFQKGDIAEGYSVSREKKESFPLTVTSAQKNPTAFYLCASSIIGDSYEQYFGPGTRLTVT.

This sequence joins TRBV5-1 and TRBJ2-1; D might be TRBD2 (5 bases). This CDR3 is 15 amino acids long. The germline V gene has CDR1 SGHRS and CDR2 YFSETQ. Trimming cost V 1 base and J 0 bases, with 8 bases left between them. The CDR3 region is CASSLLRDSYNEQFF. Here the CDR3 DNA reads TGCGCCAGCAGCTTGTTGAGGGACTCCTACAATGAGCAGTTCTTC. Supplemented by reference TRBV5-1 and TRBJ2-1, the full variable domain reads KAGVTQTPRYLIKTRGQQVTLSCSPISGHRSVSWYQQTPGQGLQFLFEYFSETQRNKGNFPGRFSGRQFSNSRSEMNVSTLELGDSALYLCASSLLRDSYNEQFFGPGTRLTVL.

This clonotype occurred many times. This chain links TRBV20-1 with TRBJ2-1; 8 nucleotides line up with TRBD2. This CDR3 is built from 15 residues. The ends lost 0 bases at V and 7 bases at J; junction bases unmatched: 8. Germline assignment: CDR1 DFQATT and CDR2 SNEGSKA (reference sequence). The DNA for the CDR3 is TGCAGTGCTAGAGATGGCCGGGAGGGCCGGAATGAGCAGTTCTTC. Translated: CSARDGREGRNEQFF.

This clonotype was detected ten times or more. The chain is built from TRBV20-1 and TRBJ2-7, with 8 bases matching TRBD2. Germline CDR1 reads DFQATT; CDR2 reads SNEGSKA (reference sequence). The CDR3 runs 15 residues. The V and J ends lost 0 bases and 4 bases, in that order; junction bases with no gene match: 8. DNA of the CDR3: TGCAGTGCTAGAGAAACAGCGGGAGAGGGATACGAGCAGTACTTC. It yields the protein CSARETAGEGYEQYF.

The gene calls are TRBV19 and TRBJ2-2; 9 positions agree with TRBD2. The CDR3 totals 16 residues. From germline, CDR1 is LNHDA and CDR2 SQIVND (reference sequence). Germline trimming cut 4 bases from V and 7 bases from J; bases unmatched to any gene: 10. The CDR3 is CASSTYSGSNNGELFF. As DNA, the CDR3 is TGTGCCAGTAGTACCTATAGCGGGAGCAATAACGGGGAGCTGTTTTTT.